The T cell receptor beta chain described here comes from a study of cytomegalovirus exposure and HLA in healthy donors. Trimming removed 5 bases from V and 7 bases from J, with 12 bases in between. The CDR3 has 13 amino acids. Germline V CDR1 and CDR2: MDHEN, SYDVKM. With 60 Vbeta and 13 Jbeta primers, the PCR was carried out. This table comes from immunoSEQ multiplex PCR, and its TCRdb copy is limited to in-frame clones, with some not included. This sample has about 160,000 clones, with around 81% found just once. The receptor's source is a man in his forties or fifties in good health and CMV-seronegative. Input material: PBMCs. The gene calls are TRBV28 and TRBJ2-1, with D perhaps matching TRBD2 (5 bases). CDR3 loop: CASSPSRRNEQFF. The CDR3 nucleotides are TGTGCCAGCAGTCCTAGTAGGAGGAATGAGCAGTTCTTC.